This T cell receptor beta chain was profiled in a study of blood T cell repertoires in COVID-19. From germline, CDR1 is SGHVS and CDR2 FQNEAQ. The CDR3 has 15 residues. V lost 5 bases, J lost 2 bases, and 15 bases lay in between. Using immunoSEQ multiplex PCR, the repertoire was profiled, and TCRdb retains in-frame clones only, with some absent. Among approximately 240,000 clones listed, 75% to 90% were seen once. Sequenced: PBMCs or T cells enriched from blood (not recorded which). The rearrangement uses TRBV7-8 and TRBJ1-2; D may be TRBD1 (6 bases). The origin of this receptor is a woman in her thirties with acute COVID-19. The CDR3 loop reads CASSGRLGGNYGYTF. The CDR3 DNA reads as TGTGCCAGCAGCGGCAGGTTAGGGGGAAACTATGGCTACACCTTC. Full variable domain (outside the CDR3, taken from reference TRBV7-8 and TRBJ1-2): GAGVSQSPRYKVAKRGQDVALRCDPISGHVSLFWYQQALGQGPEFLTYFQNEAQLDKSGLPSDRFFAERPEGSVSTLKIQRTQQEDSAVYLCASSGRLGGNYGYTFGSGTRLTVV.